The 15 T cell receptor beta chains presented below share a single source sample, sequenced in a study of cytomegalovirus exposure and HLA in healthy donors. The PCR contained 60 Vbeta and 13 Jbeta primers. Produced via immunoSEQ multiplex PCR; TCRdb's table is partial and in-frame only. The sample lists about 130,000 clones, roughly 8.8% occurring once. What was sequenced was PBMCs. The origin of the receptors is a woman in her thirties or forties in good health and CMV-seropositive.

The CDR3 reads CASSLAQGQQYF. CDR3 sequence (DNA): TGTGCCAGCAGCTTAGCCCAGGGCCAGCAGTACTTC. V usage is TRBV7-2 and J usage is TRBJ2-7, with a weak D call TRBD1 (5 bases). Germline V gene lookup returns CDR1 SGHTA and CDR2 FQGNSA. The V gene lost 0 bases and the J gene lost 8 bases, with 8 bases spanning the gap. The CDR3 sequence is 12 residues long.

This clone has only a few counts. The chain has TRBV2 and TRBJ2-5; D may be TRBD1 (5 bases). This CDR3 comprises 12 residues. Trimming shortened V by 7 bases and J by 5 bases, and 11 bases separated the two germline ends. Germline V gene lookup returns CDR1 SNHLY and CDR2 FYNNEI. The CDR3 coding sequence is TGTGCCAGCACTCGCCAGGGTGAGACCCAGTACTTC. Protein: CASTRQGETQYF. The whole variable domain, remainder taken from reference TRBV2 and TRBJ2-5, is EPEVTQTPSHQVTQMGQEVILRCVPISNHLYFYWYRQILGQKVEFLVSFYNNEISEKSEIFDDQFSVERPDGSNFTLKIRSTKLEDSAMYFCASTRQGETQYFGPGTRLLVL.

J is TRBJ1-2 and V is TRBV7-2; D is unresolved. The V gene lost 6 bases and the J gene lost 4 bases, with 12 bases spanning the gap. Germline V lookup: CDR1 SGHTA, CDR2 FQGNSA. This CDR3 contains 13 residues. CDR3 amino acids: CASSSDTGYGYTF. The CDR3 coding sequence is TGTGCCAGCAGTTCCGACACCGGCTATGGCTACACCTTC.

The chain carries TRBV6-1 and TRBJ2-5; possibly TRBD2 for D (7 bases). The V gene's germline CDR1 is MNHNS and CDR2 SASEGT. The CDR3 has 14 amino acids. With 9 bases removed from V and 5 bases from J, the gap between germline ends came to 19 bases. The CDR3 DNA sequence: TGTGCCAGTTTCCTAATTAGGGGGGGGGAGACCCAGTACTTC. Its protein product is CASFLIRGGETQYF.

A few counts support this clone. V and J are TRBV7-9 and TRBJ2-2; TRBD1 might be the D (6 bases). Looked up from germline, CDR1 is SEHNR and CDR2 is FQNEAQ (reference sequence). Deletions cut 7 bases from V and 8 bases from J, with 23 bases between. The CDR3 consists of 16 residues. The CDR3 DNA reads TGTGCCAGCACCGCGCAAGGGACAATCCCCAGGGGGGAGCTGTTTTTT. Residues: CASTAQGTIPRGELFF.

This clone was counted between two and nine times. The chain carries TRBV5-4 and TRBJ2-7; D is possibly TRBD2 (6 bases). CDR1 and CDR2 from the germline V gene are SGHNT and YYREEE (reference sequence). V lost 0 bases to trimming and J lost 0 bases, with 10 bases between them. The CDR3 covers 15 residues. CDR3 DNA sequence: TGTGCCAGCAGCTTGGGCGGGGTTAGCTCCTACGAGCAGTACTTC. Residues: CASSLGGVSSYEQYF.

The chain has TRBV18 and TRBJ2-2, with 10 bases that match TRBD2. In germline, CDR1 is KGHSH, CDR2 LQKENI. CDR3 length: 18 residues. With 2 bases clipped from V and 3 bases from J, the junction kept 9 bases outside the gene matches. In DNA form, the CDR3 reads TGTGCCAGCTCACCAGTACTCCCTAGCGGGGGCTACACCGGGGAGCTGTTTTTT. Translation gives CASSPVLPSGGYTGELFF.

This chain joins TRBV5-6 and TRBJ2-3, with D tentatively TRBD2 (5 bases). Germline lookup yields CDR1 SGHDT and CDR2 YYEEEE. The CDR3 is made up of 14 amino acids. Trimming took off 0 bases at V and 1 base at J, with 6 bases between the two ends. Here the CDR3 reads CASSLEAGTDTQYF. The CDR3, as DNA: TGTGCCAGCAGCTTGGAAGCGGGCACAGATACGCAGTATTTT. The whole variable domain, filled in from reference TRBV5-6 and TRBJ2-3, reads DAGVTQSPTHLIKTRGQQVTLRCSPKSGHDTVSWYQQALGQGPQFIFQYYEEEERQRGNFPDRFSGHQFPNYSSELNVNALLLGDSALYLCASSLEAGTDTQYFGPGTRLTVL.

This clone was observed a few times. The rearrangement uses TRBV10-3 and TRBJ1-3; the D is unclear. Germline V gene lookup returns CDR1 ENHRY and CDR2 SYGVKD. The CDR3 sequence is 14 residues long. The V end lost 1 base, the J end lost 2 bases, and 6 bases lay between the germline ends. CDR3 in DNA: TGTGCCATCAGTGAGTACAGTCCTGGAAACACCATATATTTT. Its protein is CAISEYSPGNTIYF.

The V call is TRBV9, the J call TRBJ2-7; no reliable D call. This CDR3 contains 14 residues. CDR1 and CDR2 from the germline V gene are SGDLS and YYNGEE. Trimming stripped 0 bases from V and 3 bases from J, with 10 bases between. DNA for the CDR3: TGTGCCAGCAGCGTAGGTACAGAACTCTACGAGCAGTACTTC. Protein: CASSVGTELYEQYF. The whole variable domain, filled in from reference TRBV9 and TRBJ2-7, reads DSGVTQTPKHLITATGQRVTLRCSPRSGDLSVYWYQQSLDQGLQFLIQYYNGEERAKGNILERFSAQQFPDLHSELNLSSLELGDSALYFCASSVGTELYEQYFGPGTRLTVT.

This sequence joins TRBV11-3 and TRBJ2-3, with 7 bases matching TRBD2. The CDR3 loop spans 13 amino acids. Trimming took 5 bases from V and 4 from J; bases not matched to a gene: 3. CDR1 and CDR2 (germline): SGHNT, YENEEA. CDR3 protein: CASSPGGPDTQYF. The CDR3 DNA reads as TGTGCCAGCAGCCCGGGGGGTCCAGATACGCAGTATTTT.

This clone came up a few times. The chain employs TRBV5-6 and TRBJ1-1; perhaps TRBD1 as D (5 bases). The V end was cut by 7 bases, the J end by 1 base, with 20 bases between. The CDR3 spans 16 residues. Germline CDR1 reads SGHDT; CDR2 reads YYEEEE. DNA for the CDR3: TGTGCCAGCTCGACTATCCCAGGGAGGGGGAACACTGAAGCTTTCTTT. Translated: CASSTIPGRGNTEAFF.

This clone was observed a handful of times. Other DNA sequences of this sample code for an identical CDR3. V usage is TRBV7-2 and J usage is TRBJ1-2, with 8 bases that match TRBD1. Germline CDR1 reads SGHTA; CDR2 reads FQGNSA. Losses at the gene ends were 5 bases for V and 4 bases for J; bases not matched to a gene: 3. The CDR3 spans 13 residues. The CDR3, as DNA: TGTGCCAGCAGCCCTACAGGGGGCTATGGCTACACCTTC. Amino acids: CASSPTGGYGYTF.

This clone was seen more than once but under ten times. The chain has TRBV6-6 and TRBJ2-7; perhaps TRBD1 as D (6 bases). The CDR3 length is 14 residues. The V gene's germline CDR1 is MNHNY and CDR2 SVGAGI (reference sequence). V was cut by 5 bases and J by 3 bases, with 14 bases left in between. This chain's CDR3 is CASSAPGTSYEQYF. The CDR3, as DNA: TGTGCCAGCAGTGCACCCGGGACAAGCTACGAGCAGTACTTC.

A few counts support this clone. This chain connects TRBV25-1 to TRBJ1-3, with a tentative D call TRBD1 (6 bases). Germline CDR1 reads MGHDK; CDR2 reads SYGVNS. The CDR3 is 16 amino acids. V was cut by 4 bases and J by 0 bases, with 13 bases left in between. In DNA, the CDR3 is TGTGCCAGCAGTGCCCCGGACAGCATCTCTGGAAACACCATATATTTT. Protein sequence: CASSAPDSISGNTIYF.